The clone carrying this TCR beta chain was seen more than once but under ten times. Via MiXCR, TCRdb re-called the RT-PCR reads, giving one row per CDR3 protein. The profile shows more than 600,000 distinct CDR3 sequences, around 20% of them singletons. This sample is drawn from a study of response to subunit inactivated influenza vaccine. The length of the CDR3 is 14 residues. CDR1 is DFQATT and CDR2 is SNEGSKA in the germline V gene (reference sequence). The ends were cut back, 3 bases at V and 6 bases at J, with 14 bases in the middle. This specimen consisted of PBMCs from blood, obtained around 5 days after vaccination. The chain recombines TRBV20-1 with TRBJ2-2; either TRBD1 or TRBD2 may supply D (5 bases each). The source of this sequence is a man between 45 and 60 years old who received an inactivated influenza vaccine. CDR3 sequence (DNA): TGCAGTGCTAGGACGGGGACCTCCGCCGGGGAGCTGTTTTTT. Amino acid sequence: CSARTGTSAGELFF.